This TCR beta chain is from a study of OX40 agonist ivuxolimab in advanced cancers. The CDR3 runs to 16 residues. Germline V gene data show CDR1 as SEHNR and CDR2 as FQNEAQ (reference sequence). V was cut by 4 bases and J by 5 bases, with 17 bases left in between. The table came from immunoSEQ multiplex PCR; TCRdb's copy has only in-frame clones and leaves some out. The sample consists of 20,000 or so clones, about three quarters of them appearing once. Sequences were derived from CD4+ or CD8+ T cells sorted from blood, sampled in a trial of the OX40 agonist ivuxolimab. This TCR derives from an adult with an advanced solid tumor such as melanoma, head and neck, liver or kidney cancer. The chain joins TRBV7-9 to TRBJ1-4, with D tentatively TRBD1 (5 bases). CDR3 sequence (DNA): TGTGCCAGCAGCTCCAACGGGCGGGGGGAGAATGAAAAACTGTTTTTT. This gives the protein CASSSNGRGENEKLFF.